This is a list of T cell receptor beta chains from one sample in a study of human T cells and chemical hapten exposure. MiXCR, run by TCRdb on the RACE reads, gives a single entry per CDR3 protein. The table has roughly 190,000 distinct CDR3 sequences, about a fifth seen once; the top ten hold less than 7%. Sequenced material: whole blood, taken in connection with sensitization to the hapten diphenylcyclopropenone (DPC). Source of these receptors: a woman between 45 and 60 years old with alopecia areata. Some clones in this sample may be carry-over from other donors' samples. The CDR3 runs from the conserved cysteine through the conserved F or W. The order of the fields is CDR3 DNA, CDR3 protein, J gene, V gene, D gene, clone size. The D gene is left open where the match is weak. Where a row states a size, it is once, few, many or the class of an expanded clone; other rows omit it.

DNA: TGTGCCAGCAGTGCGAGGGAAGCTTCGGACATTCAGTACTTC; CDR3: CASSAREASDIQYF; J: TRBJ2-4; V: TRBV2; D: .; size: .
DNA: TGTGCCAGCAGCAACCGGGACAGGGGGAGCAATCAGCCCCAGCATTTT; CDR3: CASSNRDRGSNQPQHF; J: TRBJ1-5; V: TRBV6-5; D: TRBD1; size: .
DNA: TGCGCCAGCAGCTTGGTGGACAGGGGTAACGCCGGGGAGCTGTTTTTT; CDR3: CASSLVDRGNAGELFF; J: TRBJ2-2; V: TRBV5-1; D: TRBD1; size: .
DNA: TGTGCCAGCAGTGCCCGATCCTACAATGAGCAGTTCTTC; CDR3: CASSARSYNEQFF; J: TRBJ2-1; V: TRBV6-2/TRBV6-3; D: .; size: .
DNA: TGTGCCAGCAGAGCCTTAGGGGGGAGCACAGATACGCAGTATTTT; CDR3: CASRALGGSTDTQYF; J: TRBJ2-3; V: TRBV7-8; D: .; size: many
DNA: TGTGCCAGCAGTTTTAGGAGCGTCGGGCAGGAGGACTTC; CDR3: CASSFRSVGQEDF; J: TRBJ2-4; V: TRBV28; D: .; size: many
DNA: TGCGCCAGCAGCCGTGGATATGGAGGCGAGCAGTACTTC; CDR3: CASSRGYGGEQYF; J: TRBJ2-7; V: TRBV5-1; D: .; size: .
DNA: TGCAGCGTTGAGTCCGTGGAGGATACGCAGTATTTT; CDR3: CSVESVEDTQYF; J: TRBJ2-3; V: TRBV29-1; D: .; size: .
DNA: TGCAGTGCTACTCCTAGCGGTCTGAGTTATGAGCAGTTCTTC; CDR3: CSATPSGLSYEQFF; J: TRBJ2-1; V: TRBV20-1; D: TRBD2; size: .
DNA: TGCAGCGTTGAGGGGGGGGCATACTCAGATACGCAGTATTTT; CDR3: CSVEGGAYSDTQYF; J: TRBJ2-3; V: TRBV29-1; D: .; size: .
DNA: TGCAGCGTTGGGGCCCCCTTAAGTGAAAAACTGTTTTTT; CDR3: CSVGAPLSEKLFF; J: TRBJ1-4; V: TRBV29-1; D: .; size: .
DNA: TGTGCCAGCAGTACCCAGCTGACTGGCTCCTACAATGAGCAGTTCTTC; CDR3: CASSTQLTGSYNEQFF; J: TRBJ2-1; V: TRBV6-2/TRBV6-3; D: .; size: few
DNA: TGTGCCAGCACCCCCTTGGGGGGAGGGTATGGCTACACCTTC; CDR3: CASTPLGGGYGYTF; J: TRBJ1-2; V: TRBV27; D: .; size: few
DNA: TGTGCCAGCAGACTTTCGTTCGCTAGCGGGCGAGGGGAGCAGTACTTC; CDR3: CASRLSFASGRGEQYF; J: TRBJ2-7; V: TRBV27; D: TRBD2; size: .
DNA: TGTGCCAGCAGCGTAACGATGGGGAGCACCGGGGAGCTGTTTTTT; CDR3: CASSVTMGSTGELFF; J: TRBJ2-2; V: TRBV9; D: .; size: .
DNA: TGTGCCAGCAGTGGAAGTTTAGCCCATGAGCAGTTCTTC; CDR3: CASSGSLAHEQFF; J: TRBJ2-1; V: TRBV6-1; D: .; size: .
DNA: TGTGCCAGCAGCCAAGGCCTTGGCGGGAGGACCGGGGAGCTGTTTTTT; CDR3: CASSQGLGGRTGELFF; J: TRBJ2-2; V: TRBV3-1; D: TRBD2; size: .
DNA: TGTGCCAGCAGCGTGAAGAGGGAAACCTTGAACACTGAAGCTTTCTTT; CDR3: CASSVKRETLNTEAFF; J: TRBJ1-1; V: TRBV28; D: .; size: many
DNA: TGTGCCAGCAGCCGCCCGAGTAGGGCCTACGAGCAGTACTTC; CDR3: CASSRPSRAYEQYF; J: TRBJ2-7; V: TRBV7-9; D: .; size: .
DNA: TGCAGCGTTCTTTTGTCGAACACTGAAGCTTTCTTT; CDR3: CSVLLSNTEAFF; J: TRBJ1-1; V: TRBV29-1; D: .; size: few
DNA: TGTGCCAGCAGCACAGGGGCAGTCCCAGAGACCCAGTACTTC; CDR3: CASSTGAVPETQYF; J: TRBJ2-5; V: TRBV7-8; D: TRBD1; size: .
DNA: TGTGCCAGCAAGGGAGCGGGAGGGCCCGGGGAGACCCAGTACTTC; CDR3: CASKGAGGPGETQYF; J: TRBJ2-5; V: TRBV28; D: TRBD2; size: .
DNA: TGTGCCAGCAGTTTATTTTCGAACACCGGGGAGCTGTTTTTT; CDR3: CASSLFSNTGELFF; J: TRBJ2-2; V: TRBV27; D: .; size: .
DNA: TGCAGCGTTATTAAAGCGGCCTATACGCAGTATTTT; CDR3: CSVIKAAYTQYF; J: TRBJ2-3; V: TRBV29-1; D: .; size: few
DNA: TGTGCCAGCAGTTACCTTCGACAGGGTGTTGCTGGCTACACCTTC; CDR3: CASSYLRQGVAGYTF; J: TRBJ1-2; V: TRBV6-2/TRBV6-3; D: TRBD1; size: many
DNA: TGTGCCAGCAGTTTTTTAAGAGCCATGATTACCGGGGAGCTGTTTTTT; CDR3: CASSFLRAMITGELFF; J: TRBJ2-2; V: TRBV6-2/TRBV6-3; D: .; size: few
DNA: TGTGCCAGCAGCTTACCGGGACAGGGGGGGTCCGAGCAGTACTTC; CDR3: CASSLPGQGGSEQYF; J: TRBJ2-7; V: TRBV11-2; D: TRBD1; size: few
DNA: TGCGCCAGCAGCTTGAGGGTTAAAGCTGGGTCAAGCTACAATGAGCAGTTCTTC; CDR3: CASSLRVKAGSSYNEQFF; J: TRBJ2-1; V: TRBV5-1; D: .; size: .
DNA: TGTGCCACCAGCATCACACAGGGAGATGGCGAAAAACTGTTTTTT; CDR3: CATSITQGDGEKLFF; J: TRBJ1-4; V: TRBV15; D: .; size: .
DNA: TGCAGTGCCTATCCGGTTAGCGGCACAGATACGCAGTATTTT; CDR3: CSAYPVSGTDTQYF; J: TRBJ2-3; V: TRBV20-1; D: .; size: .
DNA: TGTGCCACCAGTGATTTGAGGCTAGCGGGAGCCAATGAGCAGTTCTTC; CDR3: CATSDLRLAGANEQFF; J: TRBJ2-1; V: TRBV24-1; D: TRBD2; size: few
DNA: TGTGCCAGCAGCGTAGACGGGAATTCACCCCTCCACTTT; CDR3: CASSVDGNSPLHF; J: TRBJ1-6; V: TRBV9; D: .; size: few
DNA: TGTGCCAGCAGCGTAATCCGGGACAGTGAAGCTTTCTTT; CDR3: CASSVIRDSEAFF; J: TRBJ1-1; V: TRBV7-2; D: TRBD1; size: few
DNA: TGTGCCAGCGGCGACAGGAGTTTCGAAATGGTGGCTTTCTTT; CDR3: CASGDRSFEMVAFF; J: TRBJ1-1; V: TRBV28; D: .; size: .
DNA: TGCAGTGCTAAAAGCGGGACAAGCTCCTACGAGCAGTACTTC; CDR3: CSAKSGTSSYEQYF; J: TRBJ2-7; V: TRBV20-1; D: .; size: few
DNA: TGTGCCAGCAGTCTTCCGATGAACACTGAAGCTTTCTTT; CDR3: CASSLPMNTEAFF; J: TRBJ1-1; V: TRBV6-6; D: .; size: .
DNA: TGTGCCAGCTCAGGCCAGATCATGAACACTGAAGCTTTCTTT; CDR3: CASSGQIMNTEAFF; J: TRBJ1-1; V: TRBV18; D: .; size: few
DNA: TGCGCCAGCAGTGAGGTCAGGGCGAACACTGAAGCTTTCTTT; CDR3: CASSEVRANTEAFF; J: TRBJ1-1; V: TRBV10-2; D: .; size: many
DNA: TGCGCCAGCAGCCCCTGGACGGAGAGCGAAGCTTTCTTT; CDR3: CASSPWTESEAFF; J: TRBJ1-1; V: TRBV5-1; D: .; size: .
DNA: TGTGCCAGCAGTGAACCCCACAAAGGGGGCTACAATGAGCAGTTCTTC; CDR3: CASSEPHKGGYNEQFF; J: TRBJ2-1; V: TRBV6-1; D: .; size: .
DNA: TGCGCCAGCAGCTTGGCTCAGGCAGCGAACACCGGGGAGCTGTTTTTT; CDR3: CASSLAQAANTGELFF; J: TRBJ2-2; V: TRBV5-1; D: .; size: .
DNA: TGCAGTGCTAGTGGGCTAGTTGACGCAGATACGCAGTATTTT; CDR3: CSASGLVDADTQYF; J: TRBJ2-3; V: TRBV20-1; D: .; size: .
DNA: TGTGCCAGCAGACTGGCCACCGGGGAGCTGTTTTTT; CDR3: CASRLATGELFF; J: TRBJ2-2; V: TRBV12-3/TRBV12-4; D: .; size: .
DNA: TGCAGCGTTGGGCGGGGGACAGGGCGAGAGACCCAGTACTTC; CDR3: CSVGRGTGRETQYF; J: TRBJ2-5; V: TRBV29-1; D: TRBD1; size: few
DNA: TGTGCCAGCAGTTTGGTACTAGCGGGAGTCAAAAACATTCAGTACTTC; CDR3: CASSLVLAGVKNIQYF; J: TRBJ2-4; V: TRBV12-3/TRBV12-4; D: TRBD2; size: .
DNA: TGTGCCAGCAGTGCACAGGGGGTCTACGAGCAGTACTTC; CDR3: CASSAQGVYEQYF; J: TRBJ2-7; V: TRBV25-1; D: TRBD1; size: .
DNA: TGTGCCAGCAGCCAAGATCAGGGATACACTGAAGCTTTCTTT; CDR3: CASSQDQGYTEAFF; J: TRBJ1-1; V: TRBV3-1; D: .; size: few
DNA: TGCAGTGCTAGAGAACAGGACTTTAGCAATCAGCCCCAGCATTTT; CDR3: CSAREQDFSNQPQHF; J: TRBJ1-5; V: TRBV20-1; D: .; size: .
DNA: TGTGCCACCAGTGACTCCGGGACAGGGCCCACGGGTACGCAGTATTTT; CDR3: CATSDSGTGPTGTQYF; J: TRBJ2-3; V: TRBV24-1; D: TRBD1; size: few
DNA: TGTGCCAGCAGTTCAGGGGCATCAAAGTCGGAGACCCAGTACTTC; CDR3: CASSSGASKSETQYF; J: TRBJ2-5; V: TRBV2; D: .; size: .
DNA: TGCGCCAGCAGTCCCACTACGGGCCGCACAGATACGCAGTATTTT; CDR3: CASSPTTGRTDTQYF; J: TRBJ2-3; V: TRBV5-1; D: .; size: .
DNA: TGCAGTGCTCCTCGGGGCGGGGCCCTCTCCTACGAGCAGTACTTC; CDR3: CSAPRGGALSYEQYF; J: TRBJ2-7; V: TRBV20-1; D: .; size: few
DNA: TGCGCCAGCAGCTTGAACACCGGGGAGCTGTTTTTT; CDR3: CASSLNTGELFF; J: TRBJ2-2; V: TRBV12-3/TRBV12-4; D: .; size: many
DNA: TGTGCCAGCAGCTTAAGGCTAGCGGTGAACACCGGGGAGCTGTTTTTT; CDR3: CASSLRLAVNTGELFF; J: TRBJ2-2; V: TRBV7-3; D: TRBD2; size: few
DNA: TGTGCCAGCAGCTTACAAGGGGGCGGCACTGAAGCTTTCTTT; CDR3: CASSLQGGGTEAFF; J: TRBJ1-1; V: TRBV7-3; D: TRBD1; size: .
DNA: TGTGCCAGCAGTTTCCCGGTCCCGGAAAAACTGTTTTTT; CDR3: CASSFPVPEKLFF; J: TRBJ1-4; V: TRBV12-3/TRBV12-4; D: .; size: .
DNA: TGTGCCAGCAGCCCAACTAGTGGTAGGCAAGAGACCCAGTACTTC; CDR3: CASSPTSGRQETQYF; J: TRBJ2-5; V: TRBV7-9; D: .; size: few